Listed here is a single T cell receptor beta chain. Its antigen is not identified. The data are from a study of cytomegalovirus exposure and HLA in healthy donors. Study background: Approximately 180 million T cells yielded 100 million or so unique TCR beta sequences, as an earlier analysis found. Findings and caveats of the study: A prior analysis recorded that most TCR beta V segments were productive about 87% or about 30% of the time.

Use of 60 Vbeta and 13 Jbeta primers characterized the PCR. Original handling: It was a later analysis that counted about 80 million unique TCR beta chains, of which some 12 million were shared. Produced via immunoSEQ multiplex PCR; TCRdb's table is partial and in-frame only. The DNA gave D and trimming, while V, J and clone size come from that table. The sample has about 140,000 clones. With 4 bases clipped from V and 7 bases from J, the junction kept 10 bases outside the gene matches. The CDR3 contains 15 residues. Germline CDR1 and CDR2: MNHNS and SASEGT. The V call is TRBV6-1, the J call TRBJ2-7; 10 bases are shared with TRBD1. The sample consisted of PBMCs. This receptor was obtained from a woman between 18 and 30 years old in good health and CMV-seronegative. The CDR3: CASSVLGTGDEEQYF. In nucleotides, the CDR3 is TGTGCCAGCAGTGTCCTGGGGACAGGGGACGAAGAGCAGTACTTC.